This T cell receptor beta chain was obtained from a study of blood T cell repertoires in COVID-19. Measured with immunoSEQ multiplex PCR; TCRdb has only the in-frame clones, and not every one. The sample lists a few hundred thousand clones; about 82% were seen once. The CDR3 runs to 16 residues. The germline CDR1 and CDR2 sequences are SEHNR and FQNEAQ (reference sequence). Trimming removed 2 bases at V and 0 bases at J, with 11 bases between. The chain recombines TRBV7-9 with TRBJ2-4; D is possibly TRBD2 (5 bases). Specimen: peripheral blood. This receptor was obtained from a human donor in a cohort sampled during active COVID-19. CDR3 sequence reads: CASSLLTAGAKNIQYF. CDR3 nucleotide sequence: TGTGCCAGCAGCTTACTTACTGCGGGAGCCAAAAACATTCAGTACTTC.